This T cell receptor beta chain comes out of a study of post-analysis software for immune sequencing data. Study overall: Patients had relapsing-remitting, secondary progressive or progressive-relapsing multiple sclerosis; some lacked subtype. Study-wide results and caveats: Roughly 5 TRBV segments, TRBV5-6, TRBV5-1 and TRBV20-1 among them, were found more frequent in patients than controls. Comparison with controls showed significantly lower normalized Chao1 diversity in multiple sclerosis patients.

Unique molecular identifiers were carried by the TCR beta cDNA libraries. From approximately 0.95 to 9.8 million T cells, 450,000 to 550,000 cDNA molecules were obtained. TCRdb recomputed calls from the PCR reads with MiXCR, one row per CDR3 protein. The table includes hundreds of thousands of distinct CDR3 sequences, 39% detected once. This clonotype was detected only a few times. Its antigen is still unknown. One end of the junction is discordant with germline, which a read error may explain. The CDR3 spans 16 residues. The clonotype was recovered from a girl aged 2-10 years with multiple sclerosis. The sample was blood. This chain uses TRBV12-3 or TRBV12-4 with TRBJ2-3; TRBD2 aligns across 10 bases. As DNA, the CDR3 is TGTGCCAGCAGCTTAGCAGGACTAGCGGGCACAGATACGCAGTATTTT. This codes for CASSLAGLAGTDTQYF.